The rows below give T cell receptor beta chains drawn from one sample of a study of T cells in Graves' hyperthyroidism and ophthalmopathy. TCRdb re-called the multiplex PCR reads through MiXCR, storing one row per CDR3 protein. The sample has hundreds of thousands of distinct CDR3 sequences, 15% to 19% seen once. Input material: blood. The receptor set was obtained from a woman between 18 and 30 years old with Graves' hyperthyroidism that later progressed to Graves' ophthalmopathy. Both conserved end residues are part of each CDR3. Fields, in order: J gene, clone size, V gene, D gene, CDR3 protein, CDR3 DNA. The D gene is left open where the match is weak. Clone size is not always given. Where it is, it says once, few, many or a class for expanded clones.

j_gene: TRBJ2-7
abundance: NA
v_gene: TRBV29-1
d_gene: TRBD1
CDR3aa: CSVVSYRGSYEQYF
CDR3nt: TGCAGCGTTGTGTCCTACAGGGGTTCCTACGAGCAGTACTTC

j_gene: TRBJ2-7
abundance: NA
v_gene: TRBV5-1
d_gene: TRBD2
CDR3aa: CASSGSGTSGRGQYF
CDR3nt: TGCGCCAGCAGCGGGTCCGGGACTAGCGGGAGAGGGCAGTACTTC

j_gene: TRBJ2-7
abundance: few
v_gene: TRBV20-1
d_gene: NA
CDR3aa: CSAERTLRWEQYF
CDR3nt: TGCAGTGCGGAGAGGACTCTGAGGTGGGAGCAGTACTTC

j_gene: TRBJ2-7
abundance: many
v_gene: TRBV28
d_gene: NA
CDR3aa: CASSLGGGSVDEQYF
CDR3nt: TGTGCCAGCAGTTTAGGGGGCGGGAGTGTAGACGAGCAGTACTTC

j_gene: TRBJ2-7
abundance: NA
v_gene: TRBV5-1
d_gene: TRBD2
CDR3aa: CASTEWGASGDSYEQYF
CDR3nt: TGCGCCAGCACGGAATGGGGGGCTAGCGGGGATTCCTACGAGCAGTACTTC

j_gene: TRBJ2-7
abundance: NA
v_gene: TRBV6-1
d_gene: NA
CDR3aa: CASIRGVEQYF
CDR3nt: TGTGCCAGCATACGAGGAGTCGAGCAGTACTTC

j_gene: TRBJ1-2
abundance: few
v_gene: TRBV29-1
d_gene: TRBD1
CDR3aa: CSGQGAEDGYTF
CDR3nt: TGCAGCGGACAGGGGGCGGAGGATGGCTACACCTTC

j_gene: TRBJ2-1
abundance: many
v_gene: TRBV14
d_gene: TRBD2
CDR3aa: CASSQIAGGGYNEQFF
CDR3nt: TGTGCCAGCAGCCAGATAGCGGGAGGCGGATACAATGAGCAGTTCTTC

j_gene: TRBJ2-7
abundance: NA
v_gene: TRBV9
d_gene: NA
CDR3aa: CASSLGLPPAYEQYF
CDR3nt: TGTGCCAGCAGCCTGGGCCTCCCCCCAGCCTACGAGCAGTACTTC

j_gene: TRBJ1-1
abundance: NA
v_gene: TRBV20-1
d_gene: NA
CDR3aa: CSARGALQRTEAFF
CDR3nt: TGCAGTGCTAGAGGGGCCCTCCAGCGAACTGAAGCTTTCTTT

j_gene: TRBJ2-3
abundance: many
v_gene: TRBV7-9
d_gene: NA
CDR3aa: CASSPVAGPDTQYF
CDR3nt: TGTGCCAGCAGCCCCGTCGCGGGTCCAGATACGCAGTATTTT

j_gene: TRBJ2-2
abundance: few
v_gene: TRBV24-1
d_gene: NA
CDR3aa: CATSDRVGVTGELFF
CDR3nt: TGTGCCACCAGTGATAGAGTCGGAGTCACCGGGGAGCTGTTTTTT

j_gene: TRBJ2-5
abundance: many
v_gene: TRBV13
d_gene: TRBD2
CDR3aa: CASSLRGGQETQYF
CDR3nt: TGTGCCAGCAGCCTACGGGGGGGGCAAGAGACCCAGTACTTC

j_gene: TRBJ2-2
abundance: many
v_gene: TRBV30
d_gene: TRBD2
CDR3aa: CAWSPGLSTGELFF
CDR3nt: TGTGCCTGGAGTCCGGGACTATCCACCGGGGAGCTGTTTTTT

j_gene: TRBJ2-4
abundance: NA
v_gene: TRBV7-2
d_gene: TRBD2
CDR3aa: CASSLGRPGLDDWLSDIQYF
CDR3nt: TGTGCCAGCAGCTTAGGGCGCCCGGGACTAGATGATTGGTTAAGTGACATTCAGTACTTC

j_gene: TRBJ1-2
abundance: many
v_gene: TRBV7-9
d_gene: NA
CDR3aa: CASSLRQGGYGYTF
CDR3nt: TGTGCCAGCAGCTTACGGCAGGGAGGCTATGGCTACACCTTC

j_gene: TRBJ2-1
abundance: NA
v_gene: TRBV27
d_gene: TRBD1
CDR3aa: CASRQRDRTYNEQFF
CDR3nt: TGTGCCAGCAGGCAACGGGACAGGACATACAATGAGCAGTTCTTC

j_gene: TRBJ1-2
abundance: many
v_gene: TRBV6-1
d_gene: TRBD1
CDR3aa: CASSWGQGANYGYTF
CDR3nt: TGTGCCAGCAGTTGGGGACAGGGGGCTAACTATGGCTACACCTTC

j_gene: TRBJ2-3
abundance: many
v_gene: TRBV7-9
d_gene: NA
CDR3aa: CASSLGGLGADTQYF
CDR3nt: TGTGCCAGCAGCTTAGGAGGGCTAGGGGCAGATACGCAGTATTTT

j_gene: TRBJ2-7
abundance: NA
v_gene: TRBV3-1
d_gene: TRBD2
CDR3aa: CASSPSSGGKYEQYF
CDR3nt: TGTGCCAGCTCACCATCCTCGGGAGGAAAGTACGAGCAGTACTTC

j_gene: TRBJ2-3
abundance: many
v_gene: TRBV7-8
d_gene: TRBD1
CDR3aa: CASSYTGDSTDTQYF
CDR3nt: TGTGCCAGCAGTTATACAGGGGACAGCACAGATACGCAGTATTTT

j_gene: TRBJ2-1
abundance: many
v_gene: TRBV7-8
d_gene: TRBD2
CDR3aa: CASTAFVRGRAFVDEQFF
CDR3nt: TGTGCCAGCACCGCTTTTGTTCGGGGGAGGGCATTTGTCGATGAGCAGTTCTTC

j_gene: TRBJ2-5
abundance: NA
v_gene: TRBV24-1
d_gene: TRBD1
CDR3aa: CATNDRGGNQYF
CDR3nt: TGTGCCACCAATGACAGGGGCGGTAACCAGTACTTC

j_gene: TRBJ2-7
abundance: many
v_gene: TRBV5-1
d_gene: NA
CDR3aa: CASSPGGGASYEQYF
CDR3nt: TGCGCCAGCAGCCCCGGGGGCGGGGCCTCCTACGAGCAGTACTTC

j_gene: TRBJ2-2
abundance: NA
v_gene: TRBV2
d_gene: TRBD2
CDR3aa: CASSITGLAGFTGELFF
CDR3nt: TGTGCCAGCAGTATAACTGGACTAGCGGGTTTCACCGGGGAGCTGTTTTTT

j_gene: TRBJ2-6
abundance: many
v_gene: TRBV28
d_gene: NA
CDR3aa: CASSRRSGANVLTF
CDR3nt: TGTGCCAGCAGTCGTCGCTCTGGGGCCAACGTCCTGACTTTC

j_gene: TRBJ2-5
abundance: few
v_gene: TRBV27
d_gene: TRBD1
CDR3aa: CASSPRDSHQETQYF
CDR3nt: TGTGCCAGCAGTCCCAGGGACAGTCATCAAGAGACCCAGTACTTC

j_gene: TRBJ1-2
abundance: many
v_gene: TRBV2
d_gene: NA
CDR3aa: CASSESVLGVGYGYTF
CDR3nt: TGTGCCAGCAGTGAATCCGTTCTCGGGGTTGGCTATGGCTACACCTTC

j_gene: TRBJ2-1
abundance: NA
v_gene: TRBV12-3/TRBV12-4
d_gene: TRBD2
CDR3aa: CASSLQPSGEQSSYNEQFF
CDR3nt: TGTGCCAGCAGTTTACAGCCTAGCGGGGAACAAAGCTCCTACAATGAGCAGTTCTTC

j_gene: TRBJ2-3
abundance: many
v_gene: TRBV20-1
d_gene: NA
CDR3aa: CSAFRAPSTDTQYF
CDR3nt: TGCAGTGCTTTCAGAGCCCCTAGCACAGATACGCAGTATTTT

j_gene: TRBJ2-3
abundance: many
v_gene: TRBV20-1
d_gene: TRBD2
CDR3aa: CSALTSGGAGDTQYF
CDR3nt: TGCAGTGCCCTGACTAGCGGGGGGGCGGGGGATACGCAGTATTTT

j_gene: TRBJ1-4
abundance: few
v_gene: TRBV6-1
d_gene: TRBD1
CDR3aa: CASRQGREKLFF
CDR3nt: TGTGCCAGCAGACAGGGGCGGGAAAAACTGTTTTTT

j_gene: TRBJ2-3
abundance: many
v_gene: TRBV7-9
d_gene: TRBD2
CDR3aa: CASSPLGLAGANTQYF
CDR3nt: TGTGCCAGCAGCCCACTAGGACTAGCGGGAGCGAATACGCAGTATTTT

j_gene: TRBJ1-5
abundance: few
v_gene: TRBV9
d_gene: NA
CDR3aa: CASSLRENQPQHF
CDR3nt: TGTGCCAGCAGCCTCAGGGAGAATCAGCCCCAGCATTTT

j_gene: TRBJ2-5
abundance: many
v_gene: TRBV7-9
d_gene: NA
CDR3aa: CASSLVRAGKETQYF
CDR3nt: TGTGCCAGCAGCTTAGTCCGGGCGGGAAAAGAGACCCAGTACTTC

j_gene: TRBJ1-4
abundance: NA
v_gene: TRBV3-1
d_gene: NA
CDR3aa: CASSRRPGEKLFF
CDR3nt: TGTGCCAGCAGCCGAAGACCCGGGGAAAAACTGTTTTTT